This T cell receptor (beta chain) appears in the sequencing data of a study of a mutant IDH1 vaccine in newly diagnosed glioma. Study-wide findings and caveats: The occurrence of vaccine-induced immune responses was seen in 80% to 95% of patients.

Concerning this clone itself: Its matching antigen is unknown.

The time point is: baseline, week 1 (first vaccination visit). Treatment noted: pre-vaccination baseline after standard-of-care therapy. Assay: immunoSEQ multiplex PCR; the TCRdb copy retains only in-frame clones and omits some. The table has over 75,000 clones, 70% to 90% seen once; the top ten hold around 0.6%. CDR3 length equals 13 residues. Losses at the gene ends were 4 bases for V and 1 base for J; bases not matched to a gene: 4. Germline V gene data show CDR1 as SQVTM and CDR2 as ANQGSEA. Sequencing was performed on PBMCs, taken from a glioma patient treated with radiotherapy, temozolomide or both. This clonotype was sampled from a woman aged 45 to 65 with glioma. This chain connects TRBV29-1 to TRBJ2-7, with 7 positions matching TRBD2. In DNA, the CDR3 is TGCAGCGTTGGAGCGGGACGATCCTACGAGCAGTACTTC. Its translation is CSVGAGRSYEQYF.